This TCR beta chain was documented in a study of monozygotic twins with inflammatory bowel disease. Germline values: CDR1 SGHTA, CDR2 FQGNSA. The CDR3 has 13 amino acids. Input per TCR library consisted of 3500 ng of total RNA. Samples each yielded cDNA through eight separate reactions. TCRdb re-called the 5' RACE reads and catalogs CDR3 proteins one per entry, DNA excluded. Across around 210,000 distinct CDR3 sequences, the top ten clones capture about 8% of the sample. Sequencing was carried out using blood. The clonotype originates from a human donor with ulcerative colitis or Crohn's disease, or a healthy co-twin of an affected twin (not recorded which). This chain joins TRBV7-2 and TRBJ1-6; TCRdb designates TRBD1, a call that cannot be tested without DNA. CDR3 protein: CASSFVQAGDLHF.